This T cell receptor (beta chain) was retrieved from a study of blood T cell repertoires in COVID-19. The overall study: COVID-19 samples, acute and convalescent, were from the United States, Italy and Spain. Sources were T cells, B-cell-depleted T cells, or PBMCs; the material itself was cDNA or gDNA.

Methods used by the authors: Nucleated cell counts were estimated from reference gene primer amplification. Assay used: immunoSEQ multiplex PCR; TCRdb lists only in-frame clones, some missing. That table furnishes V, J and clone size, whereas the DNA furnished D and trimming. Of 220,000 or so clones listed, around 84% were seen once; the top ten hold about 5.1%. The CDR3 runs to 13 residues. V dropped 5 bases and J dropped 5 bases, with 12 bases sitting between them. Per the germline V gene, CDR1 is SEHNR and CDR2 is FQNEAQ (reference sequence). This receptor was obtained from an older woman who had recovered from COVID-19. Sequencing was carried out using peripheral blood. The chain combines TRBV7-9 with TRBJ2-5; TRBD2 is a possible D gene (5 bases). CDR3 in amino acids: CASSPTRFETQYF. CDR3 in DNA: TGTGCCAGCAGCCCCACTAGGTTCGAGACCCAGTACTTC.